The rows below give T cell receptor beta chains drawn from one sample of a study of shared clonotypes between healthy human individuals. Repertoires were generated with immunoSEQ multiplex PCR, while TCRdb's copy carries only in-frame clones and drops some. Of roughly 640,000 clones listed, almost 97% are singletons. The sample taken for sequencing was naive CD4+ T cells sorted from blood. All receptors derive from a young woman in good health. The CDR3 runs from the conserved cysteine through the conserved F or W. Each record gives: clone size, CDR3 length, V gene, J gene, D gene, CDR3 DNA, CDR3 protein. D genes are given only for firm matches. Clone size is given for some rows only: seen once, a few or many times, or a class if the clone is expanded.

clone size: NA; CDR3 length: 13; V gene: TRBV5-1; J gene: TRBJ2-5; D gene: NA; CDR3 DNA: TGCGCCAGCAGCTTGGACAGTACAGAGACCCAGTACTTC; CDR3 protein: CASSLDSTETQYF
clone size: NA; CDR3 length: 15; V gene: TRBV30; J gene: TRBJ2-1; D gene: NA; CDR3 DNA: TGTGCCTGGACCCTATGGGGGGACAGACACAATGAGCAGTTCTTC; CDR3 protein: CAWTLWGDRHNEQFF
clone size: NA; CDR3 length: 11; V gene: TRBV6-6; J gene: TRBJ1-2; D gene: NA; CDR3 DNA: TGTGCCAGCAGTTCAAAGTTAGACTACACCTTC; CDR3 protein: CASSSKLDYTF
clone size: NA; CDR3 length: 13; V gene: TRBV19; J gene: TRBJ1-1; D gene: NA; CDR3 DNA: TGTGCCAGTAGTATATCAGTGAACACTGAAGCTTTCTTT; CDR3 protein: CASSISVNTEAFF
clone size: NA; CDR3 length: 13; V gene: TRBV10-1; J gene: TRBJ2-2; D gene: NA; CDR3 DNA: TGCGCCAGCAGTGAGTCTTACACCGGGGAGCTGTTTTTT; CDR3 protein: CASSESYTGELFF
clone size: once; CDR3 length: 14; V gene: TRBV6-6; J gene: TRBJ1-2; D gene: NA; CDR3 DNA: TGTGCCAGCAGTTACCGAGGTGGGGGTGATGGCTACACCTTC; CDR3 protein: CASSYRGGGDGYTF
clone size: NA; CDR3 length: 14; V gene: TRBV5-4; J gene: TRBJ1-1; D gene: NA; CDR3 DNA: TGTGCCAGCAGCTCCGGACGGGACAAACTTAAAGCTTTCTTT; CDR3 protein: CASSSGRDKLKAFF
clone size: NA; CDR3 length: 14; V gene: TRBV28; J gene: TRBJ1-6; D gene: TRBD1; CDR3 DNA: TGTGCCAGCAGTTTGGGACAGCATAATTCACCCCTCCACTTT; CDR3 protein: CASSLGQHNSPLHF
clone size: NA; CDR3 length: 19; V gene: TRBV18; J gene: TRBJ2-1; D gene: TRBD2; CDR3 DNA: TGTGCCAGCTCAGGACTAGTTGTTGTGGACATGGTGCGGGGCAATGAGCAGTTCTTC; CDR3 protein: CASSGLVVVDMVRGNEQFF
clone size: NA; CDR3 length: 16; V gene: TRBV7-6; J gene: TRBJ2-1; D gene: TRBD2; CDR3 DNA: TGTGCCAGCAGCCCCCAATCGGCTAGCGGGAGAAATGAGCAGTTCTTC; CDR3 protein: CASSPQSASGRNEQFF
clone size: NA; CDR3 length: 17; V gene: TRBV18; J gene: TRBJ1-4; D gene: TRBD1; CDR3 DNA: TGTGCCAGCTCACCACGCTGGACAGGGGGGATTAATGAAAAACTGTTTTTT; CDR3 protein: CASSPRWTGGINEKLFF
clone size: once; CDR3 length: 15; V gene: TRBV27; J gene: TRBJ1-4; D gene: NA; CDR3 DNA: TGTGCCAGCAGCCTTATGAGGGCGGCTAATGAAAAACTGTTTTTT; CDR3 protein: CASSLMRAANEKLFF
clone size: NA; CDR3 length: 10; V gene: TRBV20-1; J gene: TRBJ1-1; D gene: NA; CDR3 DNA: TGCAGTGCAATTCGGGGGGAAGCTTTCTTT; CDR3 protein: CSAIRGEAFF
clone size: NA; CDR3 length: 15; V gene: TRBV28; J gene: TRBJ1-2; D gene: TRBD1; CDR3 DNA: TGTGCCAGCAGCCACGGGACAGGGATCACGGCTGGCTACACCTTC; CDR3 protein: CASSHGTGITAGYTF
clone size: NA; CDR3 length: 12; V gene: TRBV28; J gene: TRBJ2-7; D gene: TRBD2; CDR3 DNA: TGTGCCAGCCTAGCGGGAGCCAACGAGCAGTACTTC; CDR3 protein: CASLAGANEQYF
clone size: NA; CDR3 length: 13; V gene: TRBV28; J gene: TRBJ2-1; D gene: NA; CDR3 DNA: TGTGCCAGCAGCGACGAGTGGTACAATGAGCAGTTCTTC; CDR3 protein: CASSDEWYNEQFF
clone size: NA; CDR3 length: 15; V gene: TRBV27; J gene: TRBJ2-3; D gene: NA; CDR3 DNA: TGTGCCAGCAGTTTCTCTTGGGGTCTCACAGATACGCAGTATTTT; CDR3 protein: CASSFSWGLTDTQYF
clone size: NA; CDR3 length: 13; V gene: TRBV6-6; J gene: TRBJ2-7; D gene: NA; CDR3 DNA: TGTGCCAGCAGTTTGGGGTCCTCCTACGAGCAGTACTTC; CDR3 protein: CASSLGSSYEQYF
clone size: NA; CDR3 length: 13; V gene: TRBV28; J gene: TRBJ1-2; D gene: NA; CDR3 DNA: TGTGCCAGCAGTTCCGACAGCAACTATGGCTACACCTTC; CDR3 protein: CASSSDSNYGYTF
clone size: NA; CDR3 length: 16; V gene: TRBV27; J gene: TRBJ2-7; D gene: TRBD1; CDR3 DNA: TGTGCCAGCACCGAACTTCGGACAGGACGCTACTACGAGCAGTACTTC; CDR3 protein: CASTELRTGRYYEQYF
clone size: NA; CDR3 length: 15; V gene: TRBV9; J gene: TRBJ2-5; D gene: TRBD2; CDR3 DNA: TGTGCCAGCAGCGTAGCGGGAGGGAGAGGGAAGACCCAGTACTTC; CDR3 protein: CASSVAGGRGKTQYF
clone size: NA; CDR3 length: 14; V gene: TRBV7-8; J gene: TRBJ2-2; D gene: NA; CDR3 DNA: TGTGCCAGCAGCTTAGGATCATCAACCGGGGAGCTGTTTTTT; CDR3 protein: CASSLGSSTGELFF
clone size: NA; CDR3 length: 14; V gene: TRBV6-1; J gene: TRBJ1-1; D gene: NA; CDR3 DNA: TGTGCCAGCAGTGAATTGAACAGAGTTGGTGAAGCTTTCTTT; CDR3 protein: CASSELNRVGEAFF
clone size: NA; CDR3 length: 15; V gene: TRBV14; J gene: TRBJ1-3; D gene: NA; CDR3 DNA: TGTGCCAGCAGCCAAGCATCCACCTCTGGAAACACCATATATTTT; CDR3 protein: CASSQASTSGNTIYF
clone size: NA; CDR3 length: 13; V gene: TRBV29-1; J gene: TRBJ2-7; D gene: TRBD1; CDR3 DNA: TGCAGCGTTGAACGGGACAGCGACTACGAGCAGTACTTC; CDR3 protein: CSVERDSDYEQYF
clone size: NA; CDR3 length: 15; V gene: TRBV15; J gene: TRBJ1-5; D gene: NA; CDR3 DNA: TGTGCCACCAGCAGAGAGGACTATAGCAATCAGCCCCAGCATTTT; CDR3 protein: CATSREDYSNQPQHF
clone size: NA; CDR3 length: 14; V gene: TRBV6-5; J gene: TRBJ1-1; D gene: TRBD1; CDR3 DNA: TGTGCCAGCAGCCTACAGGGGGTCTGGACTGAAGCTTTCTTT; CDR3 protein: CASSLQGVWTEAFF
clone size: NA; CDR3 length: 15; V gene: TRBV5-1; J gene: TRBJ2-7; D gene: TRBD1; CDR3 DNA: TGCGCCAGCAGCTTTTCGACAGGGCCGAGGTACGAGCAGTACTTC; CDR3 protein: CASSFSTGPRYEQYF
clone size: NA; CDR3 length: 15; V gene: TRBV11-1; J gene: TRBJ2-2; D gene: NA; CDR3 DNA: TGTGCCAGCAGCGCAACCGGGACAACTCCCGGGGAGCTGTTTTTT; CDR3 protein: CASSATGTTPGELFF
clone size: NA; CDR3 length: 18; V gene: TRBV5-4; J gene: TRBJ1-4; D gene: NA; CDR3 DNA: TGTGCCAGCAGCTTGGAAGAGGGGAGACTCACAACTAATGAAAAACTGTTTTTT; CDR3 protein: CASSLEEGRLTTNEKLFF
clone size: NA; CDR3 length: 15; V gene: TRBV11-2; J gene: TRBJ2-2; D gene: NA; CDR3 DNA: TGTGCCAGCAGCTTGATAGGAGGGAACACCGGGGAGCTGTTTTTT; CDR3 protein: CASSLIGGNTGELFF
clone size: NA; CDR3 length: 13; V gene: TRBV9; J gene: TRBJ2-1; D gene: NA; CDR3 DNA: TGTGCCAGCAGCGTCCCTAGCAGCAATGAGCAGTTCTTC; CDR3 protein: CASSVPSSNEQFF
clone size: NA; CDR3 length: 15; V gene: TRBV6-6; J gene: TRBJ2-7; D gene: TRBD2; CDR3 DNA: TGTGCCACAACTCGGACTAGCGGGGGGAGTGAGGAGCAGTACTTC; CDR3 protein: CATTRTSGGSEEQYF
clone size: NA; CDR3 length: 15; V gene: TRBV5-1; J gene: TRBJ2-1; D gene: NA; CDR3 DNA: TGCGCCAGCAGCTTGGCCGAGGGTGGGGCGGATGAGCAGTTCTTC; CDR3 protein: CASSLAEGGADEQFF
clone size: NA; CDR3 length: 15; V gene: TRBV5-6; J gene: TRBJ1-6; D gene: NA; CDR3 DNA: TGTGCCAGCAGCTTGGTCCCGGGGAATAATTCACCCCTCCACTTT; CDR3 protein: CASSLVPGNNSPLHF
clone size: NA; CDR3 length: 17; V gene: TRBV19; J gene: TRBJ2-7; D gene: TRBD2; CDR3 DNA: TGTGCCAGTAGCCTCGGGACTAGCGGCATACTTTCCTACGAGCAGTACTTC; CDR3 protein: CASSLGTSGILSYEQYF
clone size: NA; CDR3 length: 15; V gene: TRBV27; J gene: TRBJ1-2; D gene: NA; CDR3 DNA: TGTGCCAGCAGTCCAGGACGGGCGTTGGATTATGGCTACACCTTC; CDR3 protein: CASSPGRALDYGYTF
clone size: NA; CDR3 length: 14; V gene: TRBV30; J gene: TRBJ1-5; D gene: NA; CDR3 DNA: TGTGCCTGGAGCCACGGGGGCTTTGACCAGCCCCAGCATTTT; CDR3 protein: CAWSHGGFDQPQHF
clone size: NA; CDR3 length: 17; V gene: TRBV27; J gene: TRBJ2-7; D gene: NA; CDR3 DNA: TGTGCCAGCAGTCCGGATGACCTTGCGGGAACCCCCTACGAGCAGTACTTC; CDR3 protein: CASSPDDLAGTPYEQYF
clone size: NA; CDR3 length: 17; V gene: TRBV4-1; J gene: TRBJ2-7; D gene: NA; CDR3 DNA: TGCGCCAGCAGCCAAGATATTGCCGGTGCTTATGTTTACGAGCAGTACTTC; CDR3 protein: CASSQDIAGAYVYEQYF
clone size: NA; CDR3 length: 16; V gene: TRBV7-6; J gene: TRBJ2-2; D gene: NA; CDR3 DNA: TGTGCCAGCAGCTTAGCCCTGGGCCTCGGAGGCGGGGAGCTGTTTTTT; CDR3 protein: CASSLALGLGGGELFF
clone size: NA; CDR3 length: 16; V gene: TRBV28; J gene: TRBJ1-2; D gene: TRBD1; CDR3 DNA: TGTGCCAGCAGTCGGACAGGGGACTCCCCTAACTATGGCTACACCTTC; CDR3 protein: CASSRTGDSPNYGYTF
clone size: NA; CDR3 length: 14; V gene: TRBV5-1; J gene: TRBJ1-1; D gene: TRBD1; CDR3 DNA: TGCGCCAGCAGGCTCCCGGGACAGGGCACTGAAGCTTTCTTT; CDR3 protein: CASRLPGQGTEAFF
clone size: few; CDR3 length: 12; V gene: TRBV2; J gene: TRBJ1-2; D gene: NA; CDR3 DNA: TGTGCCAGCAGTGATGAGGGATATGGCTACACCTTC; CDR3 protein: CASSDEGYGYTF
clone size: once; CDR3 length: 15; V gene: TRBV11-2; J gene: TRBJ1-1; D gene: TRBD1; CDR3 DNA: TGTGCCAGCAGCAAGGACAGGCTATCGGACACTGAAGCTTTCTTT; CDR3 protein: CASSKDRLSDTEAFF
clone size: once; CDR3 length: 15; V gene: TRBV6-5; J gene: TRBJ2-7; D gene: NA; CDR3 DNA: TGTGCCAGCAGTTACTCGGGCGTTAGTACGGACGAGCAGTACTTC; CDR3 protein: CASSYSGVSTDEQYF
clone size: once; CDR3 length: 14; V gene: TRBV5-1; J gene: TRBJ2-5; D gene: NA; CDR3 DNA: TGCGCCAGCAGCTTGGGCAGGGTGATGGAGACCCAGTACTTC; CDR3 protein: CASSLGRVMETQYF
clone size: NA; CDR3 length: 16; V gene: TRBV9; J gene: TRBJ2-7; D gene: TRBD2; CDR3 DNA: TGTGCCAGCAGCACCCTGGCGAGGGAGGGATTCTACGAGCAGTACTTC; CDR3 protein: CASSTLAREGFYEQYF
clone size: few; CDR3 length: 16; V gene: TRBV10-3; J gene: TRBJ1-5; D gene: NA; CDR3 DNA: TGTGCCATCAGTGAAGGCCCAGGGCAGGGCAATCAGCCCCAGCATTTT; CDR3 protein: CAISEGPGQGNQPQHF
clone size: NA; CDR3 length: 14; V gene: TRBV10-3; J gene: TRBJ2-5; D gene: NA; CDR3 DNA: TGTGCCATCAGTGAGGGAGCGGCCCAAGAGACCCAGTACTTC; CDR3 protein: CAISEGAAQETQYF